The clone carrying this T cell receptor (beta chain) was found many times. What it binds is unknown. These data come from a study of identical twins. General study results and limits: In cord blood, abundant beta clonotypes had fewer insertions; memory showed no trend.

From the 5' RACE reads, TCRdb called clonotypes with MiXCR, one entry per CDR3 protein. The table lists hundreds of thousands of distinct CDR3 sequences, about 20% of them singletons. With 4 bases clipped from V and 4 bases from J, the junction kept 3 bases outside the gene matches. Germline lookup yields CDR1 LGHDT and CDR2 YNNKEL (reference sequence). The CDR3 sequence is 14 residues long. The data also belong to a second study, concerning T cells expressing NK-cell markers. Turning to that study: Seven HCMV-seropositive donors and one seronegative donor made up the eight sequenced donors. NKG2C+ dominant clonotype frequencies in six or seven donors were roughly 1.0-7.5% of CD8+ T cells. Questions lingered over whether expanded NKG2C+ T cell clones were HCMV-specific.

The sequence derives from a woman between 18 and 30 years old in good health. This chain joins TRBV3-1 and TRBJ2-2, with TRBD2 matching over 7 bases. Sequencing used PBMCs. CDR3 coding DNA: TGTGCCAGCAGCCCATCGGGGGGCACCGGGGAGCTGTTTTTT. This encodes CASSPSGGTGELFF.